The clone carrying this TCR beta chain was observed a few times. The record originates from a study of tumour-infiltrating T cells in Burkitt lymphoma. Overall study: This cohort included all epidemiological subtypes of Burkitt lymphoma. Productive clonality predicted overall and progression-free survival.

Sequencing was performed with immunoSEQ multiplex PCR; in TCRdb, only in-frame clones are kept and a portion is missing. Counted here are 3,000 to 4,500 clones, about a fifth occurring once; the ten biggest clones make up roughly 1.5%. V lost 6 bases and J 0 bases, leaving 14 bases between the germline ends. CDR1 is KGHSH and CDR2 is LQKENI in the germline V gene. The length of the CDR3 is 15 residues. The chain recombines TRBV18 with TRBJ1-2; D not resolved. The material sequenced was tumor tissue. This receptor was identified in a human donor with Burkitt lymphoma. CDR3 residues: CASSSPELANYGYTF. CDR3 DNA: TGTGCCAGCTCGTCCCCCGAGTTAGCTAACTATGGCTACACCTTC.